The 8 T cell receptor beta chains below come from one sample, sequenced in a study of OX40 agonist ivuxolimab in advanced cancers. Only in-frame clones appear in the TCRdb table, and some are missing; sequencing was by immunoSEQ multiplex PCR. This sample has roughly 48,000 clones, with approximately 83% found just once. The material sequenced was CD4+ or CD8+ T cells sorted from blood, taken in a trial of the OX40 agonist ivuxolimab. These receptor sequences come from an adult with an advanced solid tumor such as melanoma, head and neck, liver or kidney cancer.

A remark on this clone: The junction and the germline gene differ at one end; a read error may be behind it. This sequence joins TRBV5-1 and TRBJ2-7; no clear D gene. The CDR3 length is 14 residues. Germline values: CDR1 SGHRS, CDR2 YFSETQ. CDR3 bases: TGTGCCAGCAGCTTGGACGGCAGCAGGTACGAGCAGTACTTC. It encodes CASSLDGSRYEQYF.

With regard to this clone: The junction differs from germline at one of its ends, possibly a read error. This chain links TRBV7-7 with TRBJ2-7, with D maybe TRBD1 (5 bases). Germline V gene lookup returns CDR1 SSHAT and CDR2 FNYEAQ (reference sequence). The CDR3 has 13 residues. CDR3 nucleotides: TGTGCTAGCAGCTCTGCCAGGGTGGGGGAGCAGTACTTC. Protein product: CASSSARVGEQYF.

Only one count was recorded for this clone. This sequence joins TRBV5-4 and TRBJ1-1; 8 bases align to TRBD1. The CDR3 has 12 amino acids. The V segment lost 5 bases and the J segment 8 bases; nucleotides outside the gene matches: 5. The germline V gene encodes CDR1 SGHNT and CDR2 YYREEE (reference sequence). The chain's CDR3 is CASSFRGLEAFF. The CDR3 DNA reads as TGTGCCAGCAGTTTCAGGGGGCTCGAAGCTTTCTTT.

The chain links TRBV15 to TRBJ2-7, with D perhaps matching TRBD1 (5 bases). Per the germline V gene, CDR1 is LNHNV and CDR2 is YYDKDF (reference sequence). The V end lost 0 bases, the J end lost 0 bases, and 6 bases lay between the germline ends. The CDR3 contains 14 residues. This CDR3 is CATSRDRASYEQYF. CDR3 DNA sequence: TGTGCCACCAGCAGAGACAGGGCCTCCTACGAGCAGTACTTC. Full variable domain (rest looked up from reference TRBV15 and TRBJ2-7): DAMVIQNPRYQVTQFGKPVTLSCSQTLNHNVMYWYQQKSSQAPKLLFHYYDKDFNNEADTPDNFQSRRPNTSFCFLDIRSPGLGDTAMYLCATSRDRASYEQYFGPGTRLTVT.

Only a few counts were recorded for this clone. The chain has TRBV19 and TRBJ2-5; 7 positions match TRBD2. The CDR3 loop spans 15 amino acids. Germline CDR1 and CDR2: LNHDA and SQIVND (reference sequence). V was pared by 1 base and J by 4 bases, with 6 bases of the junction left unmatched. The CDR3 DNA reads as TGTGCCAGTAGTATAGTGGGTTCGGGGGGAGAGACCCAGTACTTC. Translating it yields CASSIVGSGGETQYF. The full variable domain, rest sourced from reference TRBV19 and TRBJ2-5, is DGGITQSPKYLFRKEGQNVTLSCEQNLNHDAMYWYRQDPGQGLRLIYYSQIVNDFQKGDIAEGYSVSREKKESFPLTVTSAQKNPTAFYLCASSIVGSGGETQYFGPGTRLLVL.

V gene TRBV7-2 combines with J gene TRBJ2-7; D is unresolved. The CDR3 has 14 residues. The germline gives CDR1 SGHTA, CDR2 FQGNSA. Trimming pared 3 bases from V and 3 bases from J, leaving 12 bases between. The chain's CDR3 is CASSFGPQGYEQYF. Written as DNA, the CDR3 is TGTGCCAGCAGCTTTGGGCCCCAAGGCTACGAGCAGTACTTC.

The rearrangement links TRBV2 to TRBJ2-5; no clear D. The V end was cut by 4 bases, the J end by 2 bases, with 5 bases between. This CDR3 contains 12 residues. The V gene's germline CDR1 is SNHLY and CDR2 FYNNEI. The CDR3 nucleotides read TGTGCCAGCAGTGGTTCGCAAGAGACCCAGTACTTC. Translation: CASSGSQETQYF.

This clone was seen more than once but under ten times. The chain recombines TRBV5-4 with TRBJ1-3, with 10 bases lining up with TRBD1. Trimming at V came to 4 bases and at J to 7 bases, leaving 2 bases not matched to a gene. Germline values: CDR1 SGHNT, CDR2 YYREEE (reference sequence). The CDR3 is 13 amino acids. The CDR3 loop reads CASSKDRGNTIYF. The CDR3 nucleotides read TGTGCCAGCAGCAAGGACAGGGGGAACACCATATATTTT.